This T cell receptor (beta chain) stems from a study of cytomegalovirus exposure and HLA in healthy donors. Germline V gene data show CDR1 as SSHAT and CDR2 as FNYEAQ (reference sequence). V lost 5 bases and J lost 0; bases outside the gene matches: 5. There are 15 residues in the CDR3. Findings of the study overall: Earlier results showed most TCR beta V segments being productive about 90% or about 30% of the time. Because they were indistinguishable, some V segments, including TRBV6-2 and TRBV6-3, were excluded.

On this clone itself: Its antigen is not identified.

PCR used 60 Vbeta primers and 13 Jbeta primers. Profiled with immunoSEQ multiplex PCR; TCRdb holds only in-frame clones, not every one. This table holds about 160,000 clones. Input material: PBMCs. This TCR derives from a man in his thirties or forties in good health and CMV-seronegative. This sequence joins TRBV7-7 and TRBJ2-5; TRBD1 aligns across 8 bases. Written as DNA, the CDR3 is TGTGCCAGCAGCATCGGGACAGGAGACCAAGAGACCCAGTACTTC. Amino acid sequence: CASSIGTGDQETQYF.